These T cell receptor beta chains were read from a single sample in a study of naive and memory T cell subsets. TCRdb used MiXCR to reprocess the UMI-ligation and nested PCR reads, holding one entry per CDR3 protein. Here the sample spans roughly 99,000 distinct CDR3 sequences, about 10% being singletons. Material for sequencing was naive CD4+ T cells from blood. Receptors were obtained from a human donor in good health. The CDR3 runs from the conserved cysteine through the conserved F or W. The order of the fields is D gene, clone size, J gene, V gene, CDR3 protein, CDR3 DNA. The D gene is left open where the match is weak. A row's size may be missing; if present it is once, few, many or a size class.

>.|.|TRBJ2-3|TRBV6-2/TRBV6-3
CASTLRTEDTQYF
TGTGCCAGCACCCTAAGAACAGAAGATACGCAGTATTTT
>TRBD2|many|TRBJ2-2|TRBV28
CASSLIRTSGFGELFF
TGTGCCAGCAGTTTAATCCGGACTAGCGGGTTTGGGGAGCTGTTTTTT
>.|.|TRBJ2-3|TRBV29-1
CSATPSTDTQYF
TGCAGCGCAACCCCAAGCACAGATACGCAGTATTTT
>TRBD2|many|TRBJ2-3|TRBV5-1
CASSLRDLGTSGTTDTQYF
TGCGCCAGCAGCTTGAGAGATCTGGGGACTAGCGGAACGACAGATACGCAGTATTTT
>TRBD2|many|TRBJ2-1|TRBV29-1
CSASPTTSRNEQFF
TGCAGCGCTTCACCCACGACTAGCAGGAATGAGCAGTTCTTC
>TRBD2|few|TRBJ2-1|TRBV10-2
CASSDGTSGSGSEQFF
TGCGCCAGCAGTGATGGGACTAGCGGGAGCGGGAGTGAGCAGTTCTTC
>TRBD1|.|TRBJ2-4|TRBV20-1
CSARGQAKNIQYF
TGCAGTGCCCGGGGACAGGCCAAAAACATTCAGTACTTC
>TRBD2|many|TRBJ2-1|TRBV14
CASSQVVAGINEQFF
TGTGCCAGCAGCCAAGTGGTAGCGGGGATAAATGAGCAGTTCTTC
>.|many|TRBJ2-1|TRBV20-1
CSARPRGLSTHEQFF
TGCAGTGCGAGACCGCGGGGGCTCTCAACCCATGAGCAGTTCTTC
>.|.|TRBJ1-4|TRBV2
CASRGGLNEKLFF
TGTGCCAGCAGGGGGGGATTGAATGAAAAACTGTTTTTT
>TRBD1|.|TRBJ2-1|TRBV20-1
CSAREDRGWINEQFF
TGCAGTGCTAGAGAGGACAGGGGGTGGATAAATGAGCAGTTCTTC
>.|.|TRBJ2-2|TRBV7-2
CASSLGFVLGELFF
TGTGCCAGCAGCTTAGGGTTTGTTCTCGGGGAGCTGTTTTTT
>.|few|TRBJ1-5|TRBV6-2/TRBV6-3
CASRPAMGGNQPQHF
TGTGCCAGCAGACCGGCTATGGGGGGGAATCAGCCCCAGCATTTT
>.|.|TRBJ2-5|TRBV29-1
CSIMTPGLQTQYF
TGCAGCATCATGACCCCCGGACTACAGACCCAGTACTTC
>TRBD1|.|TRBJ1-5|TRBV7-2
CASSLRQGNSNQPQHF
TGTGCCAGCAGCCTTAGACAGGGTAATAGCAATCAGCCCCAGCATTTT
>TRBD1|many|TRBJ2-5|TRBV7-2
CASSPQTGRAETQYF
TGTGCCAGCAGCCCGCAGACAGGGCGGGCAGAGACCCAGTACTTC
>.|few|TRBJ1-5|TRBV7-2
CASSLDLAGRQPQHF
TGTGCCAGCAGCTTAGATCTGGCAGGGCGGCAGCCCCAGCATTTT